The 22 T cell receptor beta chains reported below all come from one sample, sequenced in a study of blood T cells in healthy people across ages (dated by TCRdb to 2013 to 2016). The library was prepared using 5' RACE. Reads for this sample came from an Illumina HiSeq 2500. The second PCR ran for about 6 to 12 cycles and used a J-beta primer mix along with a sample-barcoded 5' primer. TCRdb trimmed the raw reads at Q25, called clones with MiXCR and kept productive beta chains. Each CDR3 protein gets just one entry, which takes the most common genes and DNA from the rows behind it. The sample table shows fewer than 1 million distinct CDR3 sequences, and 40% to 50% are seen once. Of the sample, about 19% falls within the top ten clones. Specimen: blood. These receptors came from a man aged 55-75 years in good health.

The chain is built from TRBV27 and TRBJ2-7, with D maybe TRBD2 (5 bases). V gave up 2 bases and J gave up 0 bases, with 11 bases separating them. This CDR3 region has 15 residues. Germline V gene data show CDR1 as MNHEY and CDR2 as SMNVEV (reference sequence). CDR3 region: CASSLGGSSSYEQYF. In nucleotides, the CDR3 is TGTGCCAGCAGTTTAGGAGGTTCCTCCTCCTACGAGCAGTACTTC.

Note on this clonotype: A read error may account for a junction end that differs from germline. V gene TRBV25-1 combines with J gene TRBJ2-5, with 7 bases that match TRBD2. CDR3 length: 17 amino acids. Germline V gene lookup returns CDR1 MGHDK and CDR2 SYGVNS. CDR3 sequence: CAGSELGGSLIQETQYF. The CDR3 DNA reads TGTGCCGGCAGTGAATTGGGGGGGAGTCTTATCCAAGAGACCCAGTACTTC.

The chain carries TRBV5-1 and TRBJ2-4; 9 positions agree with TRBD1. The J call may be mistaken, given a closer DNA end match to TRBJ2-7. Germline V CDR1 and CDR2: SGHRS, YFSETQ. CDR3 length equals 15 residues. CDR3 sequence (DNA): TGCGCCAGCAGCTTGGTCGGGGACAGGGATAACGAGCAGTACTTC. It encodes CASSLVGDRDNEQYF.

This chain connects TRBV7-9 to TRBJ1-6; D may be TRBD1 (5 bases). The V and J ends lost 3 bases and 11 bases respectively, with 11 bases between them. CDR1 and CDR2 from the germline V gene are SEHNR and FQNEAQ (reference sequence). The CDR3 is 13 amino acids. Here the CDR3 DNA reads TGTGCCAGCAGCTTGGGGACGGGACCACCCCTCCACTTT. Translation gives CASSLGTGPPLHF. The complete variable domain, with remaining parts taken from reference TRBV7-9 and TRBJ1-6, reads DTGVSQNPRHKITKRGQNVTFRCDPISEHNRLYWYRQTLGQGPEFLTYFQNEAQLEKSRLLSDRFSAERPKGSFSTLEIQRTEQGDSAMYLCASSLGTGPPLHFGNGTRLTVT.

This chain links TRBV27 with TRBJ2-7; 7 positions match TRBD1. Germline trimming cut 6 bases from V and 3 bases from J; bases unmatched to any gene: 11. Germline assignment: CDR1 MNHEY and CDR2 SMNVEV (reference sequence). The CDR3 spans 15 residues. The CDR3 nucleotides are TGTGCCAGCAGATCTAGGGACAGAATTTACTACGAGCAGTACTTC. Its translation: CASRSRDRIYYEQYF.

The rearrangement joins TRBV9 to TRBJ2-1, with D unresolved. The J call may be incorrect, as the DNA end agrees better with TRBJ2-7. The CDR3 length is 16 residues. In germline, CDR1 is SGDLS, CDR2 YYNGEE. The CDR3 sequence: CASSSRRGDSYNEQYF. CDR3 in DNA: TGTGCCAGCAGCTCACGCCGCGGTGATTCCTACAATGAGCAGTACTTC.

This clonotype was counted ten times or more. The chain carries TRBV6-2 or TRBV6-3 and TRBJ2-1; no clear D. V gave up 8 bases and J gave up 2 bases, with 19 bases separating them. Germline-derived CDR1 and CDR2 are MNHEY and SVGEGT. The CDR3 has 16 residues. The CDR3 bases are TGTGCCAGCTCCAAGATGAGACACGAGACCTACAATGAGCAGTTCTTC. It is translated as CASSKMRHETYNEQFF.

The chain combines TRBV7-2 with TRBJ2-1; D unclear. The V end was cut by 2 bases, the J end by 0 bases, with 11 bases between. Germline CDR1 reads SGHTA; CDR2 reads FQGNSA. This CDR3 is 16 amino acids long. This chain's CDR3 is CASSLIVSSSYNEQFF. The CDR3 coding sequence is TGTGCCAGCAGCTTAATTGTTAGCTCCTCCTACAATGAGCAGTTCTTC. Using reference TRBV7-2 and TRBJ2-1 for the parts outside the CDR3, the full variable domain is GAGVSQSPSNKVTEKGKDVELRCDPISGHTALYWYRQSLGQGLEFLIYFQGNSAPDKSGLPSDRFSAERTGGSVSTLTIQRTQQEDSAVYLCASSLIVSSSYNEQFFGPGTRLTVL.

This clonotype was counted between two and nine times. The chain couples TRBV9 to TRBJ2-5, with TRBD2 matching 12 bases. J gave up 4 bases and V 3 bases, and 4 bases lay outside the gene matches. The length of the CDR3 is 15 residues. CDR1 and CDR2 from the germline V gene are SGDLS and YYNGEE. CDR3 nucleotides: TGTGCCAGCAGCGCCGGACTAGCGGGGTTAGAGACCCAGTACTTC. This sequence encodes CASSAGLAGLETQYF.

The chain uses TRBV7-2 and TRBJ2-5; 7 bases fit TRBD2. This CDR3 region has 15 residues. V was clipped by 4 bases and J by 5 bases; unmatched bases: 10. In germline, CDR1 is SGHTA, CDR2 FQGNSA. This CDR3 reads CASSYGGGGWETQYF. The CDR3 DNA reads TGTGCCAGCAGCTACGGTGGGGGGGGTTGGGAGACCCAGTACTTC.

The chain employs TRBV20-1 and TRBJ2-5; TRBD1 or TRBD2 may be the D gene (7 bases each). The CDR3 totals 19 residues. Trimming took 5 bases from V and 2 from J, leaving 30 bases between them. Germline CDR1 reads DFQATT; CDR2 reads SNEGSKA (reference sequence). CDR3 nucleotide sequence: TGCAGTGCTTTAGTATTGCGCGGTGAATACAGGGGACTACAAGAGACCCAGTACTTC. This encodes CSALVLRGEYRGLQETQYF.

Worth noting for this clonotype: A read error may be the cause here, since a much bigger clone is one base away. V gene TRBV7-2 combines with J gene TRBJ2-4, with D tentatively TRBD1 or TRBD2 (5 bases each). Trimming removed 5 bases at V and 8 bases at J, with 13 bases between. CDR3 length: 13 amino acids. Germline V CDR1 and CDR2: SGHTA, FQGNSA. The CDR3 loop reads CASSRDGWDIQYF. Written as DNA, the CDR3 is TGTGCCAGCAGCCGGGACGGCTGGGACATTCAGTACTTC.

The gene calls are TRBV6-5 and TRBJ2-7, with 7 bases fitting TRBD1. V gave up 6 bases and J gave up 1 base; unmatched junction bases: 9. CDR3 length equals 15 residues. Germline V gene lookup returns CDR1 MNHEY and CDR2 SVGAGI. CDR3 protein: CASRAIGGPSYEQYF. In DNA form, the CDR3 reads TGTGCCAGCAGAGCCATAGGGGGCCCTTCCTACGAGCAGTACTTC.

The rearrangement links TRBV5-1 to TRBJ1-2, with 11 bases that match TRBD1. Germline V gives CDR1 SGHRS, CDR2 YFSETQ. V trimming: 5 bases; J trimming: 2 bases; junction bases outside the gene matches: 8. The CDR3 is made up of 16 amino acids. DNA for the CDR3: TGCGCCAGCAGATTTGGGACAGGGGGTTCCAACTATGGCTACACCTTC. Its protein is CASRFGTGGSNYGYTF.

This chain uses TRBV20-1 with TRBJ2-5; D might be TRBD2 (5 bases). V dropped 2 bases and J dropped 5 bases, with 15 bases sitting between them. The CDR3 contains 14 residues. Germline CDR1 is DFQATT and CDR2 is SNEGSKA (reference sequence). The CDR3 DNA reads TGCAGTGCTAGACGGAACTCGAAGCGGGAGACCCAGTACTTC. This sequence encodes CSARRNSKRETQYF.

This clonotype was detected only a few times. DNA for the CDR3: TGCAGCGTTGAAAAGACAGGGGTTAACGAGCAGTACTTC. It specifies CSVEKTGVNEQYF. The V and J genes are TRBV29-1 and TRBJ2-7; 8 bases are shared with TRBD1. This CDR3 spans 13 amino acids. The germline V gene has CDR1 SQVTM and CDR2 ANQGSEA. V trimming: 2 bases; J trimming: 5 bases; junction bases outside the gene matches: 5.

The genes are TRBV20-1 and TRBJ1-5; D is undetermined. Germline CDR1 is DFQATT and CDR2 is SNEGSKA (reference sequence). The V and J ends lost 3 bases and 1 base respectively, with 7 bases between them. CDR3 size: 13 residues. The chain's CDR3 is CSARWSSNQPQHF. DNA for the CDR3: TGCAGTGCTAGGTGGTCGAGCAATCAGCCCCAGCATTTT.

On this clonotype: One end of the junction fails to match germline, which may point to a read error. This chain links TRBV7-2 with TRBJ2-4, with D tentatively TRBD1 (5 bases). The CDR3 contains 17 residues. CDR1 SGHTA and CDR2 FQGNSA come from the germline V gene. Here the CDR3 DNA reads TGTGCCAGCAGCTTGGCGCCAGTCCTCACAGGTGGTAACATTCGGTACTTC. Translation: CASSLAPVLTGGNIRYF.

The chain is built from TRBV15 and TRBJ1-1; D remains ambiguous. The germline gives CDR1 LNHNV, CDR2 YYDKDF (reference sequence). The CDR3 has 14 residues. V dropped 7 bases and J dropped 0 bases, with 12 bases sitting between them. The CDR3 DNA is TGTGCCACCACGGGCAATCGCATGAACACTGAAGCTTTCTTT. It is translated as CATTGNRMNTEAFF. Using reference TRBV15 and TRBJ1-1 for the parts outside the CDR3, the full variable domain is DAMVIQNPRYQVTQFGKPVTLSCSQTLNHNVMYWYQQKSSQAPKLLFHYYDKDFNNEADTPDNFQSRRPNTSFCFLDIRSPGLGDTAMYLCATTGNRMNTEAFFGQGTRLTVV.

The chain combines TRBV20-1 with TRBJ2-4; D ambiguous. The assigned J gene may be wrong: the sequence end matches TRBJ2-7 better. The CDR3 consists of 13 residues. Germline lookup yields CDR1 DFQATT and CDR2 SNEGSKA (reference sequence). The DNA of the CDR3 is TGCAGTGCTAGAGGCAAGGGTTACTACGAGCAGTACTTC. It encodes CSARGKGYYEQYF.

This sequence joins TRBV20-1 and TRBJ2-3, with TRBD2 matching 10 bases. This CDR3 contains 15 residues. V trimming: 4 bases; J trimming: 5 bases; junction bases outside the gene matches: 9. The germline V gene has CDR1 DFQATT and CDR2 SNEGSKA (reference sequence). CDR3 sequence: CSAIPLAGAGDTQYF. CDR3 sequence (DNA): TGCAGTGCTATCCCTCTAGCGGGGGCTGGAGATACGCAGTATTTT.

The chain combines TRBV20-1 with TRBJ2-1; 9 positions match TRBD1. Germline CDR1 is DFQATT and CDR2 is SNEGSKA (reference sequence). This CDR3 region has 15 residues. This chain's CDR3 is CTSRPAGTGNNEQFF. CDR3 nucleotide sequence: TGCACCTCCCGGCCAGCGGGGACAGGGAATAATGAGCAGTTCTTC.